The following is a TCR beta chain sequence with its context. This CDR3 comprises 16 residues. The V end was cut by 5 bases, the J end by 9 bases, with 23 bases between. Germline values: CDR1 MNHEY, CDR2 SVGAGI. MiXCR, run by TCRdb on the 5' RACE reads, gives a single entry per CDR3 protein. The sample shows 75,000 to 100,000 distinct CDR3 sequences, about 15% of them seen only once. These data belong to a study of early T cells in non-severe SARS-CoV-2 infection. The rearrangement links TRBV6-5 to TRBJ2-1; possible D gene TRBD1, 6 bases. This clonotype was sampled from an adult who was a healthcare worker with PCR-confirmed SARS-CoV-2 infection or an uninfected control (not recorded which). Sample: whole blood. The CDR3 nucleotides are TGTGCCAGCAGTGAGTCCGGGACAAAAATATTCGGTGAGCAGTTCTTC. As protein: CASSESGTKIFGEQFF.